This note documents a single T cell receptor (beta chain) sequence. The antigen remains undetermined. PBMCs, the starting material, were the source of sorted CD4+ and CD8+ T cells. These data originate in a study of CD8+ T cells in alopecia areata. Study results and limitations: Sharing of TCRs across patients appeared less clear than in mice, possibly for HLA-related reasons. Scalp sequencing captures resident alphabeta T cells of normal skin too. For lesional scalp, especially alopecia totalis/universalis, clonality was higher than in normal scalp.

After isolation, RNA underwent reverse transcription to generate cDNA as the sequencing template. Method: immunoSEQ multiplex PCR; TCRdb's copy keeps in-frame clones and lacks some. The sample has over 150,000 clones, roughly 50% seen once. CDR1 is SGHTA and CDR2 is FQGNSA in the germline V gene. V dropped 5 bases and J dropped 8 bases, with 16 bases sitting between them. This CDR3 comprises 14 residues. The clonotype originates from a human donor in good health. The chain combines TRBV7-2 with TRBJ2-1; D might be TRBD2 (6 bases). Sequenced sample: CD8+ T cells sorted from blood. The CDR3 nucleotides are TGTGCCAGCAGCCACCGCGGGGTGGCGGATGAGCAGTTCTTC. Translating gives CASSHRGVADEQFF.